This T cell receptor (beta chain) was sequenced in a study of blood T cells in healthy people across ages. Overall study results and limits: With naive T cell percentage, TCR beta diversity showed a strong correlation.

This clonotype has a count of ten or more. The antigen remains undetermined. Donor samples were obtained from healthy Caucasian individuals from Russia, aged 6 to 90. Each sample yielded at least 5.5 micrograms of PBMC total RNA. Germline CDR1 LGHDT, CDR2 YNNKEL (reference sequence). The J segment lost 2 bases and the V segment lost 6 bases, leaving 10 bases of the junction unmatched. The CDR3 is made up of 16 amino acids. Together with a sample-barcoded 5' primer, a J-beta primer mix was included in a second PCR lasting roughly 6 to 12 cycles. TCRdb passed the 5' RACE reads through MiXCR, listing each CDR3 protein once. The sample includes about 730,000 distinct CDR3 sequences, roughly 45% seen only once; the top ten take about 20%.

V is TRBV3-1 and J is TRBJ2-5; the match to TRBD2 covers 9 bases. Sequences were obtained from blood. This clonotype was obtained from a woman in her sixties in good health. DNA for the CDR3: TGTGCCAGCAGTACCGGGACTAGCATGGGACAAGAGACCCAGTACTTC. It specifies CASSTGTSMGQETQYF.